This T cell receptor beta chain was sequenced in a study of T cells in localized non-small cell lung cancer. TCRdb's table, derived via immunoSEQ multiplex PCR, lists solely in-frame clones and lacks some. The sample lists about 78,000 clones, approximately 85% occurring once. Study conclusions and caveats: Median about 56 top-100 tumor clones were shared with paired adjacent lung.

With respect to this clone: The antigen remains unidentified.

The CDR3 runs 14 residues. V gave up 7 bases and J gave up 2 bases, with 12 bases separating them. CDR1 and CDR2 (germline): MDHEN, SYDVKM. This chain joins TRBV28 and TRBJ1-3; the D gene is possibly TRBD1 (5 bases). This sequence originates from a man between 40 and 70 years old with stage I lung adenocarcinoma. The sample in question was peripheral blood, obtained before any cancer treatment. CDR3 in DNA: TGTGCCAGCAAACAGGAGTCGACTGGAAACACCATATATTTT. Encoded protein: CASKQESTGNTIYF.